This TCR beta chain was captured in a study of blood T cell repertoires in COVID-19. Study-level information: PBMCs, B-cell-depleted T cells, or T cells provided the cDNA or gDNA that made up the material.

TCRdb's copy holds only in-frame clones and misses some; the assay was immunoSEQ multiplex PCR. The repertoire consists of some 390,000 clones, with about 89% occurring once and the leading ten covering over 2%. This clonotype was sampled from a woman in her sixties with COVID-19, enrolled during active disease. Sample: peripheral blood.

The CDR3 protein is CASSLSGTILDTQYF. The CDR3 coding sequence is TGTGCCAGCAGCTTGTCCGGGACTATCCTAGATACGCAGTATTTT. The rearrangement uses TRBV7-3 and TRBJ2-3; TRBD2 aligns across 7 bases. The germline V gene encodes CDR1 SGHTA and CDR2 FQGTGA. V shed 3 bases and J 5 bases; nucleotides not matched to a gene: 8. The CDR3 is 15 amino acids. The full variable domain, with the rest looked up from reference TRBV7-3 and TRBJ2-3, is GAGVSQTPSNKVTEKGKYVELRCDPISGHTALYWYRQSLGQGPEFLIYFQGTGAADDSGLPNDRFFAVRPEGSVSTLKIQRTERGDSAVYLCASSLSGTILDTQYFGPGTRLTVL.